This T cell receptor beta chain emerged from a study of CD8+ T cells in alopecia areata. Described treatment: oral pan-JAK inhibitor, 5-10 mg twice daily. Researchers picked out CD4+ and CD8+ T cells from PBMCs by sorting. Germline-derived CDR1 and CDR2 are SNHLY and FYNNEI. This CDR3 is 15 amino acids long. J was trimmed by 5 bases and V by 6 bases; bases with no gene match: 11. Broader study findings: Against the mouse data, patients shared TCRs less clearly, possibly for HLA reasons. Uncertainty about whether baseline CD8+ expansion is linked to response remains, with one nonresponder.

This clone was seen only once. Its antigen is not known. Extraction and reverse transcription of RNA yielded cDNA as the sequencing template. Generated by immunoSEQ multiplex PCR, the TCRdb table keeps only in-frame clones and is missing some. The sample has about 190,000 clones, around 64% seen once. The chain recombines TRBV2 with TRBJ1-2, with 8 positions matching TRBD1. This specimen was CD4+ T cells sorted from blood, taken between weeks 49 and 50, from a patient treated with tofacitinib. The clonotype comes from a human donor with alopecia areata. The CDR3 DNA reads TGTGCCAGCAGGGGGACAGGACGAAGTTCTTATGGCTACACCTTC. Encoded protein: CASRGTGRSSYGYTF.